The 11 T cell receptor beta chains listed next were all sequenced from one sample in a study of blood T cell repertoires in COVID-19. This table comes from immunoSEQ multiplex PCR, and its TCRdb copy is limited to in-frame clones, with some not included. The sample includes under 200,000 clones, approximately 91% seen only once; the top ten take more than 2%. The sample taken for sequencing was peripheral blood. These receptors were taken from a man between 18 and 29 years old with acute or convalescent COVID-19.

The rearrangement uses TRBV18 and TRBJ1-1, with a weak D call TRBD1 (6 bases). V lost 3 bases and J lost 0, with 8 bases in between. CDR1 and CDR2 from the germline V gene are KGHSH and LQKENI. This CDR3 has 14 residues. As DNA, the CDR3 is TGTGCCAGCTCACCCCGACAGGTGAACACTGAAGCTTTCTTT. Translating it yields CASSPRQVNTEAFF.

The chain is built from TRBV12-3 or TRBV12-4 and TRBJ1-1; TRBD1 is a possible D gene (6 bases). V lost 10 bases to trimming and J lost 4 bases, with 16 bases between them. The CDR3 is 13 residues long. CDR3 protein: CANRGGGGTEAFF. Written as DNA, the CDR3 is TGTGCCAACCGGGGGGGAGGGGGCACTGAAGCTTTCTTT.

This sequence joins TRBV9 and TRBJ2-5; TRBD2 aligns across 11 bases. The CDR3 is 16 residues long. The V segment lost 3 bases and the J segment 4 bases; nucleotides outside the gene matches: 8. Germline CDR1 reads SGDLS; CDR2 reads YYNGEE. This chain's CDR3 is CASSARPTSGVETQYF. The CDR3 coding sequence is TGTGCCAGCAGCGCCCGACCGACTAGCGGGGTAGAGACCCAGTACTTC.

V usage is TRBV19 and J usage is TRBJ2-7, with D maybe TRBD1 (5 bases). CDR3 length: 15 amino acids. The V gene lost 3 bases and the J gene lost 4 bases, with 16 bases spanning the gap. Per germline, CDR1 LNHDA and CDR2 SQIVND (reference sequence). For the CDR3, the DNA is TGTGCCAGTAGTATCAGGCCCACTAAGGGGTACGAGCAGTACTTC. Its protein product is CASSIRPTKGYEQYF.

This chain joins TRBV7-9 and TRBJ2-3; possible D gene TRBD1, 5 bases. The ends were cut back, 5 bases at V and 2 bases at J, with 17 bases in the middle. CDR3 length equals 16 residues. CDR1 SEHNR and CDR2 FQNEAQ come from the germline V gene (reference sequence). The CDR3 coding sequence is TGTGCCAGCAGCCCCCTGGTAGCAGGGCACACAGATACGCAGTATTTT. Encoded protein: CASSPLVAGHTDTQYF.

The V gene is TRBV4-1, the J gene TRBJ2-3; TRBD2 matches 7 bases. This CDR3 is 15 amino acids long. The ends lost 1 base at V and 1 base at J; junction bases unmatched: 2. Germline V gene lookup returns CDR1 MGHRA and CDR2 YSYEKL. CDR3 loop: CASSQGSGGTDTQYF. CDR3 nucleotide sequence: TGCGCCAGCAGCCAAGGGAGCGGGGGCACAGATACGCAGTATTTT.

This clone was picked up one time. The chain has TRBV4-1 and TRBJ1-5; D possibly corresponds to TRBD1 (5 bases). V was cut by 1 base and J by 3 bases, with 16 bases left in between. Germline values: CDR1 MGHRA, CDR2 YSYEKL. This CDR3 spans 17 amino acids. CDR3 sequence: CASSQVKGRIVNQPQHF. The DNA for the CDR3 is TGCGCCAGCAGCCAAGTAAAGGGGCGGATAGTCAATCAGCCCCAGCATTTT.

J is TRBJ2-5 and V is TRBV24-1; possible D gene TRBD2, 6 bases. Trimming removed 3 bases from V and 5 bases from J, with 12 bases in between. The CDR3 runs to 14 residues. The germline CDR1 and CDR2 sequences are KGHDR and SFDVKD. CDR3 bases: TGTGCCACCAGTGATACGGGGACTTGGGAGACCCAGTACTTC. Translation gives CATSDTGTWETQYF.

The chain joins TRBV11-3 to TRBJ2-3; no clear D gene. Germline CDR1 reads SGHNT; CDR2 reads YENEEA. There are 13 residues in the CDR3. Trimming removed 1 base from V and 11 bases from J, with 13 bases in between. The CDR3 protein is CASSLASPGVQYF. Written as DNA, the CDR3 is TGTGCCAGCAGCTTAGCGTCCCCGGGTGTGCAGTATTTT. Combining the CDR3 with reference TRBV11-3 and TRBJ2-3 gives the whole variable domain EAGVVQSPRYKIIEKKQPVAFWCNPISGHNTLYWYLQNLGQGPELLIRYENEEAVDDSQLPKDRFSAERLKGVDSTLKIQPAELGDSAVYLCASSLASPGVQYFGPGTRLTVL.

The J gene is TRBJ2-7, the V gene TRBV5-6, with TRBD1 as a possible D gene (5 bases). CDR1 SGHDT and CDR2 YYEEEE come from the germline V gene. The V and J ends lost 0 bases and 2 bases respectively, with 12 bases between them. The CDR3 totals 15 residues. Written as DNA, the CDR3 is TGTGCCAGCAGCTTGGCCCGCCAGGGTACCTACGAGCAGTACTTC. Translation: CASSLARQGTYEQYF.

This chain connects TRBV27 to TRBJ1-3, with D possibly matching TRBD1 (5 bases). The V end lost 6 bases, the J end lost 2 bases, and 14 bases lay between the germline ends. Per germline, CDR1 MNHEY and CDR2 SMNVEV (reference sequence). This CDR3 contains 15 residues. CDR3 coding DNA: TGTGCCAGCAGGCCCGGGACTTTACCTGGAAACACCATATATTTT. It is translated as CASRPGTLPGNTIYF.